Sequencing of this T cell receptor (beta chain) was carried out in a study of beta chain features in type 1 diabetes (dated by TCRdb to 2016 to 2019). For context, the study as a whole: Mean age, gender distribution, total cell number and subset yield were not different between patients and healthy donors. A total of roughly 100 million sorted cells were examined across all samples, and the number of cells per subset was strongly correlated with RNA yield. The study compared the TCRB repertoires of sorted circulating CD4+ T cell subsets in recently diagnosed type 1 diabetes patients with those in matched healthy donors. Naive and central memory subsets were obtained from all 30 or so donors, but regulatory and stem cell-like memory subsets were isolated from only 8 patients and roughly 8 healthy donors. Overall study results and their limits: The naive, central memory and regulatory TCRB repertoires appeared to resemble one another more closely among patients than among healthy donors. At VDJ recombination sites, patients with type 1 diabetes made fewer insertions and deleted more nucleotides, a pattern implying thymic rearrangement abnormalities. In all four CD4+ subsets, TCRB CDR3 length was moderately but significantly shorter in type 1 diabetes patients. PCR may preferentially amplify shorter templates, but because patient and control samples were amplified and corrected together, any resulting skew would affect both groups equally. Sequencing cDNA rather than genomic DNA could over-represent highly expressing activated cells, although activation and CD3 levels did not differ between groups. HLA sub-analyses involved small numbers of individuals, so any influence of HLA type on TCRB rearrangement remained unresolved.

The entire isolated RNA was reverse transcribed using the High Capacity cDNA Reverse Transcription Kit, and thus expressed TCRB transcripts were sequenced. Naive, central memory and regulatory T cell samples underwent deep immunoSEQ sequencing, averaging around 4 million total reads per sample. Sorted cells were lysed in RLT buffer and RNA was extracted with DNase-treated RNeasy Micro or Mini kits, depending on cell number. Each cell subset was processed on its own to prevent cross-contamination, while patient and healthy donor samples were processed together. The immunoSEQ multiplex PCR was used to amplify TCRB sequences from cDNA, yielding 87-bp fragments that span the CDR3 region. Amplicons were sequenced on the Illumina HiSeq platform. The authors' analysis ran thus. Synthetic template baselines were used to correct PCR bias computationally, reads within Hamming distance 2 were collapsed, and singletons that could not be merged were discarded. Reads were aligned against IMGT to assign V, D and J genes, CDR3 length and insertions or deletions at six rearrangement sites. Within each subset, clonotype counts were normalized to the number of sorted cells before true diversity and Gini coefficients were calculated with the tcR R package. The overlap coefficient, calculated on TCRB nucleotide sequences, was used to quantify repertoire sharing. As a proxy for the pre-selection repertoire, out-of-frame TCRB sequences from naive cells were analyzed. TCRdb took this table from immuneACCESS and kept in-frame rearrangements with V and J called. Such tables lack part of the clones; where checked against another copy, unresolved V genes explain under half of the gap, and the rest is unexplained. V, J and clone size are those of that table, while D and trimming were read from the DNA. For this sample there are roughly 300,000 clones; 13% to 15% appear just once. Together, the top ten hold 0.015% to 0.02% of the sample.

This clone was counted a few times. Its antigen remains undetermined. No per-base quality is available; no much larger clone lies one base away. From each donor, a single peripheral blood sample of about 116 mL on average was drawn into heparinised tubes. Naive, central memory, regulatory and stem cell-like memory CD4+ T cells were sorted on a BD FACSAria II using a panel including CD45RO, CCR7, CD25, CD127, CD95 and CD27. All sorted populations exceeded 95% purity. PBMCs were isolated immediately by Lymphoprep density gradient centrifugation and stained directly without culture. So that batch effects would be minimized, each experiment stained and sorted samples in pairs, pairing one healthy donor with one patient. The cysteine opens and the phenylalanine closes a CDR3 of 13 amino acids. CDR3 DNA is the only sequence kept; it has 39 bases, read in frame from the first base. The germline V gene yields SNHLY for CDR1 and FYNNEI for CDR2.

The chain uses TRBV2 and TRBJ2-2, with a weak D call of TRBD2 (7 bases match). This TCR was sampled from a man aged 25 to 40 with type 1 diabetes. The sequencing input was naive CD4+ T cells from blood. The cell subset or site label corresponds to: true naive CD4+ T cells. At the DNA level, the sequence is TGTACCTCTACACGGGGGGCGCGTGGGGAGCTGTTTTTT. This encodes CTSTRGARGELFF.